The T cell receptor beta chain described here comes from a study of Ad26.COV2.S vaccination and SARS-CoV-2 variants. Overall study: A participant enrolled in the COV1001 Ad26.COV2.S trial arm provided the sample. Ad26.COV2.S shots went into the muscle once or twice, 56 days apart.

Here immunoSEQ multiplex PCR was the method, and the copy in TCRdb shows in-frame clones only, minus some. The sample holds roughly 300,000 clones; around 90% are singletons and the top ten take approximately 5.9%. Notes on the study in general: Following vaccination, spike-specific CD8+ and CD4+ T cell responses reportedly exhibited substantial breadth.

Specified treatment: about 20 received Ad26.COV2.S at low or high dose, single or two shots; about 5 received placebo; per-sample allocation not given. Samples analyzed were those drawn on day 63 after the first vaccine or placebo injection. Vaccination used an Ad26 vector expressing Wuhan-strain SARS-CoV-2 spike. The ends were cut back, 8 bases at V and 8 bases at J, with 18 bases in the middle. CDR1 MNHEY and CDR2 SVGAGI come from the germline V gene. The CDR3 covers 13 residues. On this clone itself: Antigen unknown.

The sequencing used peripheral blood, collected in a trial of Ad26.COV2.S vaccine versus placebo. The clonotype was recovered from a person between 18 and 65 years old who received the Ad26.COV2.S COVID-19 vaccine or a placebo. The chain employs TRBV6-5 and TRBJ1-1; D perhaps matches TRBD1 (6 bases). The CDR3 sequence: CASLLSSGTEAFF. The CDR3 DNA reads TGTGCCAGCTTACTTTCATCCGGGACAGAAGCTTTCTTT.